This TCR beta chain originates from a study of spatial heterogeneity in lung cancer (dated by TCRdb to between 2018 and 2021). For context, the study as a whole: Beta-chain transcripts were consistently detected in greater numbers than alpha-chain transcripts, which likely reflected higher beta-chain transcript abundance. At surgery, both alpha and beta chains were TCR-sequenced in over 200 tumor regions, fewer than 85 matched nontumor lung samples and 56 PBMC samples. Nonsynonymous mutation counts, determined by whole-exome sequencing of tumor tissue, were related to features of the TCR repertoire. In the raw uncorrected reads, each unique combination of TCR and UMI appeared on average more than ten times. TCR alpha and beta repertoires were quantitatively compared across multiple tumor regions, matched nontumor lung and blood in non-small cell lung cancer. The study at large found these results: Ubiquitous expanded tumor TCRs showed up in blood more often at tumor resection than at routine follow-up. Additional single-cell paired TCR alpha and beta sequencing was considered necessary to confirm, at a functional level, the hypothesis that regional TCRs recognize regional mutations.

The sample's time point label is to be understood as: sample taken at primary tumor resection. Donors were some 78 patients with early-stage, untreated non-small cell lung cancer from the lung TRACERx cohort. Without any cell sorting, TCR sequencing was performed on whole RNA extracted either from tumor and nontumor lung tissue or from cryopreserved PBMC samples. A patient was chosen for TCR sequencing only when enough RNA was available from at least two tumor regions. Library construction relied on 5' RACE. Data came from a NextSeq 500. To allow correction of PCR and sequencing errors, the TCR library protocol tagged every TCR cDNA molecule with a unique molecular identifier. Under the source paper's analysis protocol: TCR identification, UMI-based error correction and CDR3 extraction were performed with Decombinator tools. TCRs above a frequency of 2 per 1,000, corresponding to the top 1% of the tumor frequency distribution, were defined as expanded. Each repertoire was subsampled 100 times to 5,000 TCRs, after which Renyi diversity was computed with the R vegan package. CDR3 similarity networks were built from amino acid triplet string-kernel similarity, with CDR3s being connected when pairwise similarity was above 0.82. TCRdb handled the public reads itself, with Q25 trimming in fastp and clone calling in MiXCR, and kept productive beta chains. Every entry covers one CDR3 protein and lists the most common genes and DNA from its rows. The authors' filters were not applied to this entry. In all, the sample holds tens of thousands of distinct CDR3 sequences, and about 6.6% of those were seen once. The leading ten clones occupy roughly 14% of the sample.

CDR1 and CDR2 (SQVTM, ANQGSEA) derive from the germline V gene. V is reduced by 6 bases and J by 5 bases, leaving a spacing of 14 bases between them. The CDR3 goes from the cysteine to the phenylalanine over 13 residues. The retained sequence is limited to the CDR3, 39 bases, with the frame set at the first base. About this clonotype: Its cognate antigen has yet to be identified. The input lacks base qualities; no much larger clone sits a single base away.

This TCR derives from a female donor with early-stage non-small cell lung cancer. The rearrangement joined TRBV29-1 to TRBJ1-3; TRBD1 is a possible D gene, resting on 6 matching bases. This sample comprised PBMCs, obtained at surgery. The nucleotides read TGCAGCGTGCGCACAGGGCGAAGAAACACCATATATTTT. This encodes CSVRTGRRNTIYF. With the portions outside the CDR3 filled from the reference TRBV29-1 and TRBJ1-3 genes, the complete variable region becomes SAVISQKPSRDICQRGTSLTIQCQVDSQVTMMFWYRQQPGQSLTLIATANQGSEATYESGFVIDKFPISRPNLTFSTLTVSNMSPEDSSIYLCSVRTGRRNTIYFGEGSWLTVV.